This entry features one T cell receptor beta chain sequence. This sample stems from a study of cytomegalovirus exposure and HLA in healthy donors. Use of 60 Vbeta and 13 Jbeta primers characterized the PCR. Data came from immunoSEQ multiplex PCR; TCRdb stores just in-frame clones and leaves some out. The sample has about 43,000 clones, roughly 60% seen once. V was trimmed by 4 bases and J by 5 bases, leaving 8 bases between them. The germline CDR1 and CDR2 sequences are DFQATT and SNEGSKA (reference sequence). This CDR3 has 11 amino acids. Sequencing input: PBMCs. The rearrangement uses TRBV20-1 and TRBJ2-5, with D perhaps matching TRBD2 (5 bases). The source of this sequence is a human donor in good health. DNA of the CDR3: TGCAGTGCTAACCCGGGGGAGACCCAGTACTTC. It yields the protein CSANPGETQYF.